Sequencing of this T cell receptor (beta chain) was carried out in a study of T-cell reconstitution after alpha-beta-depleted transplantation in children. General observations from the study: One year after transplant, T-cell counts and diversity came mostly from newly produced T cells. Elevated TCRbeta diversity at day 60 was traced, in some patients, to surviving recipient T cells and thymic progenitors. Expanded graft clones numbering several hundred reportedly gave rise to alpha-beta T cells about two months after transplant.

Unique molecular identifiers were incorporated when the TCRbeta library was constructed. MiXCR was run by TCRdb on the PCR reads, yielding one entry per CDR3 protein. There are some 70,000 distinct CDR3 sequences in the sample; over 4.5% occur only once, and approximately 17% lies in the top ten. This clonotype has ten or more counts. Its specificity is not known. This receptor was identified in a boy younger than two who had a stem cell transplant for acute myeloid leukemia, so the T cells may come from the graft donor. The material sequenced was PBMCs, mostly from graft donor cells, taken 180 days after TCRalphabeta/CD19-depleted stem cell transplant.

CDR3 sequence: CASSLWGGGGGRNIQYF. Written as DNA, the CDR3 is TGTGCCAGCAGTTTATGGGGCGGCGGCGGTGGTCGAAACATTCAGTACTTC. The V and J genes are TRBV12-3 or TRBV12-4 and TRBJ2-4, with D possibly matching TRBD1 (5 bases). The germline V and J ends were trimmed by 2 bases and 6 bases, with 20 bases remaining between them. This CDR3 has 17 residues.